This is a list of T cell receptor beta chains from one sample in a study of cytomegalovirus exposure and HLA in healthy donors. The table came from immunoSEQ multiplex PCR; TCRdb's copy has only in-frame clones and leaves some out. Among about 100,000 clones listed, 65% to 80% were seen once. Sequencing input: PBMCs. The receptors derive from a woman aged 45-59 years in good health and CMV-seropositive. The CDR3 runs from the conserved cysteine through the conserved F or W. Each record gives: clone size, V gene, CDR3 length, D gene, J gene, CDR3 protein, CDR3 DNA. A D gene is named only where the DNA matches it firmly. Clone size is not always given. Where it is, it says once, few, many or a class for expanded clones.

>.|TRBV7-8|16|TRBD1|TRBJ1-2
CASSPTAGTGGYGYTF
TGTGCCAGCAGCCCGACAGCAGGGACAGGGGGCTATGGCTACACCTTC
>.|TRBV10-3|17|TRBD1|TRBJ2-6
CAINQPSPDRGANVLTF
TGTGCCATCAATCAGCCCTCCCCGGACAGGGGGGCCAACGTCCTGACTTTC
>.|TRBV11-3|16|TRBD2|TRBJ2-3
CASSLGTSAITDTQYF
TGTGCCAGCAGCTTGGGGACTAGCGCCATCACAGATACGCAGTATTTT
>.|TRBV5-1|14|.|TRBJ2-7
CASSLNSRSEEQYF
TGCGCCAGCAGCTTAAATAGCCGGTCAGAAGAGCAGTACTTC
>once|TRBV19|15|TRBD1|TRBJ2-7
CASSIDGDRRYEQYF
TGTGCCAGTAGTATAGATGGGGACAGGAGATACGAGCAGTACTTC
>.|TRBV5-4|16|TRBD1|TRBJ1-2
CASSLTSGGSDYGYTF
TGTGCCAGCAGCTTAACCTCAGGGGGCTCGGACTATGGCTACACCTTC
>.|TRBV5-1|14|TRBD1|TRBJ1-2
CASARDSPNYGYTF
TGCGCCAGCGCCAGGGACAGCCCTAACTATGGCTACACCTTC
>.|TRBV19|12|.|TRBJ1-2
CASSLGVGGYTF
TGTGCCAGCAGCTTGGGAGTGGGTGGCTACACCTTC
>.|TRBV5-1|16|TRBD1|TRBJ2-7
CASSSNGGQGFYEQYF
TGCGCCAGCAGCTCAAATGGGGGACAGGGGTTCTACGAGCAGTACTTC
>.|TRBV19|12|.|TRBJ2-2
CASRRTAGELFF
TGTGCCAGCCGGAGAACCGCCGGGGAGCTGTTTTTT
>.|TRBV5-1|17|TRBD2|TRBJ2-2
CASSRMTSGGNTGELFF
TGCGCCAGCAGCCGGATGACTAGCGGGGGGAACACCGGGGAGCTGTTTTTT
>.|TRBV6-5|13|.|TRBJ2-7
CASSYSDRTEQYF
TGTGCCAGCAGTTACTCGGACAGAACCGAGCAGTACTTC
>few|TRBV6-4|13|.|TRBJ1-1
CASSEVRDTEAFF
TGTGCCAGCTCAGAGGTCAGAGACACTGAAGCTTTCTTT
>.|TRBV9|15|TRBD1|TRBJ1-1
CASSVGGQWDTEAFF
TGTGCCAGCAGCGTAGGGGGACAGTGGGACACTGAAGCTTTCTTT
>.|TRBV6-5|15|TRBD1|TRBJ2-5
CASSNPGQKEKTQYF
TGTGCCAGCAGTAACCCGGGACAGAAGGAGAAGACCCAGTACTTC
>.|TRBV6-1|13|.|TRBJ1-1
CASTLLRQGEAFF
TGTGCCAGCACTCTTCTTCGGCAGGGCGAAGCTTTCTTT
>.|TRBV5-1|17|.|TRBJ1-2
CASRTGGGVSEVAVYTF
TGCGCCAGCAGGACAGGAGGGGGGGTTTCGGAGGTTGCTGTCTACACCTTC
>.|TRBV6-6|13|.|TRBJ1-1
CASSYSSNTEAFF
TGTGCCAGCAGTTACTCAAGCAACACTGAAGCTTTCTTT
>few|TRBV4-1|14|.|TRBJ2-7
CASSPQWRGDEQYF
TGCGCCAGCAGCCCTCAATGGAGGGGCGACGAGCAGTACTTC
>.|TRBV10-3|14|.|TRBJ2-1
CAISDPEEDNEQFF
TGTGCCATCAGTGACCCGGAGGAGGACAATGAGCAGTTCTTC
>few|TRBV11-2|15|.|TRBJ1-1
CASSSLAGASLKAFF
TGTGCCAGCAGCTCCTTAGCAGGGGCGTCCTTGAAAGCTTTCTTT
>.|TRBV11-2|19|.|TRBJ2-1
CASSLDPGLRGSSYNEQFF
TGTGCCAGCAGCTTAGATCCCGGTCTCAGGGGAAGCTCCTACAATGAGCAGTTCTTC
>.|TRBV5-1|15|TRBD1|TRBJ2-5
CASSSTGGSQETQYF
TGCGCCAGCAGCTCCACAGGGGGCTCACAAGAGACCCAGTACTTC
>.|TRBV5-1|15|TRBD1|TRBJ2-5
CASEPWTGRGETQYF
TGCGCCAGCGAACCCTGGACAGGGCGAGGGGAGACCCAGTACTTC
>.|TRBV7-8|15|.|TRBJ2-7
CASSLGSAGSYEQYF
TGTGCCAGCAGCTTAGGATCCGCGGGGTCCTACGAGCAGTACTTC
>.|TRBV7-9|11|.|TRBJ1-1
CSSSLNTEAFF
TGTTCCAGCAGCCTTAACACTGAAGCTTTCTTT
>.|TRBV11-2|17|TRBD1|TRBJ2-7
CASSLDRWQGAQIEQYF
TGTGCCAGCAGCTTAGATCGCTGGCAGGGGGCGCAAATCGAGCAGTACTTC
>.|TRBV9|14|TRBD1|TRBJ1-2
CASSGIQGLEGYTF
TGTGCCAGCAGCGGAATACAGGGGCTTGAAGGCTACACCTTC
>.|TRBV10-2|15|TRBD1|TRBJ1-2
CASSEPGQGNYGYTF
TGCGCCAGCAGTGAGCCGGGACAGGGGAACTATGGCTACACCTTC
>.|TRBV13|17|TRBD2|TRBJ2-1
CASSLGPGSGSYNEQFF
TGTGCCAGCAGCTTAGGCCCTGGTAGCGGGTCCTACAATGAGCAGTTCTTC
>few|TRBV4-1|14|.|TRBJ2-1
CASSQDTGNNEQFF
TGCGCCAGCAGCCAAGATACGGGGAACAATGAGCAGTTCTTC
>.|TRBV7-9|15|.|TRBJ1-5
CASSPNRDSNQPQHF
TGTGCCAGCAGCCCCAACAGGGATAGCAATCAGCCCCAGCATTTT
>.|TRBV4-1|15|.|TRBJ2-7
CASSPSLGGPDEQYF
TGCGCCAGCAGCCCCTCGTTAGGGGGACCCGACGAGCAGTACTTC
>.|TRBV27|15|TRBD1|TRBJ2-2
CASRDRDEYTGELFF
TGTGCCAGCAGGGACAGGGATGAGTACACCGGGGAGCTGTTTTTT
>.|TRBV5-1|15|.|TRBJ1-4
CASSGKGSTNEKLFF
TGCGCCAGCAGCGGGAAGGGGTCAACTAATGAAAAACTGTTTTTT
>.|TRBV19|14|.|TRBJ1-1
CASSIAGTPPEAFF
TGTGCCAGTAGTATCGCTGGCACACCCCCTGAAGCTTTCTTT
>few|TRBV25-1|15|TRBD1|TRBJ1-1
CASSVGQGAHTEAFF
TGTGCCAGCAGTGTAGGACAGGGGGCCCACACTGAAGCTTTCTTT
>few|TRBV2|15|TRBD2|TRBJ2-7
CASSEGLAGDYEQYF
TGTGCCAGCAGTGAGGGACTAGCGGGGGACTACGAGCAGTACTTC
>few|TRBV7-2|14|TRBD2|TRBJ2-3
CASSLGTSSDTQYF
TGTGCCAGCAGCTTAGGGACTAGTTCAGATACGCAGTATTTT
>.|TRBV19|13|.|TRBJ1-1
CASSYYMNTEAFF
TGTGCCAGTAGTTACTACATGAACACTGAAGCTTTCTTT
>.|TRBV7-3|15|TRBD1|TRBJ2-7
CASSLVGQDPTKQYF
TGTGCCAGCAGCTTAGTTGGACAGGACCCTACGAAGCAGTACTTC
>.|TRBV4-2|16|TRBD2|TRBJ2-3
CASSQGSGGGTDTQYF
TGTGCCAGCAGCCAAGGTAGCGGGGGGGGGACAGATACGCAGTATTTT
>few|TRBV7-8|12|.|TRBJ1-1
CASSLGATEAFF
TGTGCCAGCAGCTTAGGAGCCACTGAAGCTTTCTTT
>few|TRBV7-8|15|TRBD2|TRBJ2-2
CASSRAGPPTGELFF
TGTGCCAGCAGCCGAGCGGGACCGCCCACCGGGGAGCTGTTTTTT
>.|TRBV7-2|15|.|TRBJ1-3
CASSLLRTAGNTIYF
TGTGCCAGCAGCCTACTAAGGACAGCTGGAAACACCATATATTTT
>few|TRBV25-1|13|.|TRBJ1-1
CASSEGQNTEAFF
TGTGCCAGCAGTGAGGGACAGAACACTGAAGCTTTCTTT
>.|TRBV27|12|.|TRBJ2-2
CASSPPTGELFF
TGTGCCAGCAGTCCCCCGACCGGGGAGCTGTTTTTT
>.|TRBV6-1|11|TRBD1|TRBJ1-1
CASRWTGEAFF
TGTGCCAGCAGGTGGACAGGTGAAGCTTTCTTT
>.|TRBV29-1|13|.|TRBJ1-2
CSVLGEGFNGYTF
TGCAGCGTTTTAGGGGAGGGTTTCAATGGCTACACCTTC
>.|TRBV30|12|.|TRBJ1-1
CAWSDLPAEAFF
TGTGCCTGGAGTGACCTCCCGGCTGAAGCTTTCTTT
>.|TRBV6-5|16|TRBD2|TRBJ2-1
CASSYVRLAGGFEQFF
TGTGCCAGCAGTTACGTTCGACTAGCGGGAGGGTTTGAGCAGTTCTTC
>.|TRBV18|16|TRBD1|TRBJ1-1
CASSNGQGILNTEAFF
TGTGCCAGCTCCAATGGACAGGGAATATTGAACACTGAAGCTTTCTTT
>.|TRBV2|17|TRBD2|TRBJ2-3
CASSDFPPTSGRDTQYF
TGTGCCAGCAGTGACTTTCCACCGACTAGCGGGCGTGATACGCAGTATTTT
>few|TRBV5-6|16|TRBD1|TRBJ1-1
CASSFDPGTGRTEAFF
TGTGCCAGCAGCTTCGATCCTGGGACAGGGAGGACTGAAGCTTTCTTT
>few|TRBV19|14|TRBD1|TRBJ1-2
CASRLRQGAQGYTF
TGTGCCAGTAGGTTACGACAGGGGGCGCAAGGCTACACCTTC
>few|TRBV9|12|.|TRBJ1-2
CASGEVLYGYTF
TGTGCCTCGGGGGAAGTATTGTATGGCTACACCTTC